This record concerns one T cell receptor beta chain sequence. TCRdb's table, derived via immunoSEQ multiplex PCR, lists solely in-frame clones and lacks some. Altogether around 200,000 clones are present, roughly 90% being singletons, with the ten largest covering roughly 2.5%. Living in 24 US areas, the participants were between 18 and 89 years of age. The recovered donors of Cohort 3 showed two negative PCRs, clearance, or symptom resolution. The data belong to a study of blood T cell repertoires in COVID-19. Study summary: Italy, Spain and the United States were the sources of the convalescent and acute COVID-19 samples. The analysed material was cDNA or gDNA that came from T cells, B-cell-depleted T cells, or PBMCs.

V was pared by 1 base and J by 2 bases, with 14 bases between. The CDR3 has 16 amino acids. Germline loops: CDR1 LGHNA, CDR2 YNFKEQ. The sample consisted of PBMCs or T cells enriched from blood (not recorded which). The source is a woman in her 30s who had recovered from COVID-19. The chain employs TRBV4-2 and TRBJ2-5; tentatively, D is TRBD2 (6 bases). CDR3 in DNA: TGTGCCAGCAGCCAAGTTTCTAGCGAGATACAAGAGACCCAGTACTTC. Amino acid sequence: CASSQVSSEIQETQYF.